This T cell receptor beta chain was retrieved from a study of control samples from healthy donors and cancer patients. Measured with immunoSEQ multiplex PCR; TCRdb has only the in-frame clones, and not every one. The sample contains roughly 160,000 clones, just over 85% of which appear only once. The CDR3 spans 15 residues. The V end lost 6 bases, the J end lost 1 base, and 15 bases lay between the germline ends. In germline, CDR1 is WNHNN, CDR2 SYGVQD (reference sequence). This sequence was found in a woman aged 30 to 39 in good health. The specimen sequenced was blood. The genes are TRBV10-1 and TRBJ1-2; the D gene is possibly TRBD1 (6 bases). The DNA of the CDR3 is TGCGCCAGCAGGGTCAGGGGAAGAGATAACTATGGCTACACCTTC. This sequence encodes CASRVRGRDNYGYTF.